The entry that follows covers one TCR beta chain sequence. It has no known antigen specificity. No base qualities exist here, and no much larger clone lies one base off it. This sample is drawn from a study of blood T cell repertoires in COVID-19 (dated by TCRdb to 2019 to 2021). Some background on the complete study: For ImmuneRACE Cohort 3, a participant was defined as recovered based on two consecutive negative NP/OP PCR tests, clearance by a healthcare professional, or resolution of symptoms. Sample metadata almost always included a de-identified subject ID, COVID-19 status, age in years and sex. The dataset comprised deeply sampled blood TCRbeta repertoires from subjects exposed to, actively infected with, or recovered from COVID-19. The collaborator samples originated in the United States, Italy and Spain and spanned the acute and convalescent phases of COVID-19. The samples were drawn from the first 160 participants of the ongoing ImmuneRACE study and from 1,254 subjects provided by 6 global collaborators. Where HLA class I and class II types were available, the types were taken from metadata supplied by the sample provider, not from assay-based typing. The prospective study material was composed of cDNA or gDNA derived from T cells, B-cell-depleted T cells, or PBMCs. The repertoires were released in a freely available public database meant as a resource for research on the immune response to SARS-CoV-2.

Enrolling through a virtual design, the prospective study's participants ranged in age from roughly 18 to 100 years and lived across roughly 23 United States geographic areas. In the prospective study, cohorts were assigned on the basis of participant-reported clinical history obtained from a screening survey and a study questionnaire. Mobile phlebotomists in the prospective study collected whole blood, serum and a nasopharyngeal or oropharyngeal swab from every participant. Over a roughly 2-month period, participants in the prospective study had the option of providing additional blood draws and questionnaires. Before DNA extraction, prospective study blood samples were shipped either frozen or at room temperature. What the research found in general, with its limitations: The amount of clinical and demographic metadata varied by source and participant and was provided uncurated.

The immunoSEQ Assay, a bias-controlled multiplex PCR, was used to amplify TCRbeta CDR3 regions from genomic DNA. The paper's data handling went like this. Nucleated cell counts per sample were estimated from amplification of reference gene primers within the assay. To quantify the absolute abundance of each unique TCRbeta CDR3 rearrangement, sequence reads were collapsed and filtered. For each sample, productive Simpson clonality was calculated as the square root of Simpson's diversity index across productive rearrangements. TCRdb carries this immuneACCESS record with in-frame sequences only. Its versions omit some clonotypes, under half of them owing to an unresolved V gene in the studies checked, with the rest unexplained. Clone size and V and J calls were adopted from that table, with D and trimming inferred from the DNA. The sample contains hundreds of thousands of clones, around nine tenths of them found a single time. The ten largest clones take up 2% to 2.5% of the sample.

Trimming removed 5 bases from V and 3 bases from J; the gene matches leave 7 bases unexplained. The CDR3 sequence holds 15 residues, the cysteine and phenylalanine included. Just the 45-base CDR3 DNA is kept, in frame starting at base 1. The germline V gene gives CDR1 as MDHEN and CDR2 as SYDVKM. The sequencing sample was made of PBMCs or T cells enriched from blood (not recorded which). This chain is built from TRBV28 and TRBJ2-5; TRBD1 aligns with 9 central bases. This TCR was recovered from a woman aged 60-75 years in a cohort exposed to, infected with or recovered from COVID-19 (not recorded which). The nucleotide sequence is given as TGTGCCAGCAGTGGACAGGGGATGGGTGAAGAGACCCAGTACTTC. This gives the protein CASSGQGMGEETQYF.